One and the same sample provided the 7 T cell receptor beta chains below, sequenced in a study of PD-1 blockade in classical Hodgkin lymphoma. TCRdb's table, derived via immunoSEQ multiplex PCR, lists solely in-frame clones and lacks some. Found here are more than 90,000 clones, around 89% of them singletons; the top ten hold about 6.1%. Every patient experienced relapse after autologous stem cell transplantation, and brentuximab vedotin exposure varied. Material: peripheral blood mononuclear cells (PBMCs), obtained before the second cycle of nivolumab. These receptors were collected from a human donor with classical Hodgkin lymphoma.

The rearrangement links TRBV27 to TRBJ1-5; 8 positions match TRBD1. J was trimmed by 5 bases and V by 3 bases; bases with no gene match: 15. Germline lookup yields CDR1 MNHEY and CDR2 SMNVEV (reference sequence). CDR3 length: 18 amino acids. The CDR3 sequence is CASSLLHTWTGKDQPQHF. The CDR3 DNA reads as TGTGCCAGCAGTTTGCTTCACACTTGGACAGGGAAAGATCAGCCCCAGCATTTT.

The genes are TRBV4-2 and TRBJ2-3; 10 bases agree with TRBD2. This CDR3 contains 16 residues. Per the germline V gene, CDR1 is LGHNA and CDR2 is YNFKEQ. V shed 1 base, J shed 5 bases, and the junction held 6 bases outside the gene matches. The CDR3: CASSQVPSGGGDTQYF. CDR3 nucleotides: TGTGCCAGCAGCCAAGTCCCTAGCGGGGGTGGAGATACGCAGTATTTT.

The CDR3 loop is CASRRGPGEQYF. The CDR3 DNA reads TGTGCCAGCAGACGGGGCCCAGGCGAGCAGTACTTC. This sequence joins TRBV6-5 and TRBJ2-7; either TRBD1 or TRBD2 may fit D (5 bases each). The CDR3 runs 12 residues. V was cut by 6 bases and J by 6 bases, with 12 bases left in between. CDR1 MNHEY and CDR2 SVGAGI come from the germline V gene.

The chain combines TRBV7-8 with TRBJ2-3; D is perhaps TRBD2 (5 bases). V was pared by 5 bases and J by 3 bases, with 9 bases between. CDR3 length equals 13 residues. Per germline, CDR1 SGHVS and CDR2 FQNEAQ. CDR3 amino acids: CASSPGSTDTQYF. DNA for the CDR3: TGTGCCAGCAGCCCGGGAAGTACAGATACGCAGTATTTT.

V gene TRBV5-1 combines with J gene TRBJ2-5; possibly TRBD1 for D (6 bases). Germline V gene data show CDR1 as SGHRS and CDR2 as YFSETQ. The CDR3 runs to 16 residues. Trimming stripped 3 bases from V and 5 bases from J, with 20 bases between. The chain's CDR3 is CASSSADSPQEETQYF. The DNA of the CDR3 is TGCGCCAGCAGCTCTGCGGACAGTCCACAGGAGGAGACCCAGTACTTC.

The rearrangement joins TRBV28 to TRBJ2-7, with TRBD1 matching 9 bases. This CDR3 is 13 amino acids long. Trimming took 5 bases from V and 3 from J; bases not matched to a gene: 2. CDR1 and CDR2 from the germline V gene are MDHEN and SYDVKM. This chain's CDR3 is CASSRGQGYEQYF. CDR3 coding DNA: TGTGCCAGCAGTAGGGGACAGGGCTACGAGCAGTACTTC.

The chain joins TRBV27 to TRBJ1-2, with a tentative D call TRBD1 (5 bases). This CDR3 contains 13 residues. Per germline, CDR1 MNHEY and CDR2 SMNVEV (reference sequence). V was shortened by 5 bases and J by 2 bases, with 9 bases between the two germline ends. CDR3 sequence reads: CASSPTENYGYTF. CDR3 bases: TGTGCCAGCAGTCCGACAGAGAACTATGGCTACACCTTC.